The sequence of this T cell receptor (beta chain) was determined in a study of CXCR3-negative and CXCR3-positive naive CD8 T cells (dated by TCRdb to the late 2010s). About the study as a whole: In total, about 130 million TRB reads were obtained, or roughly 1.5 +/- 0.3 million reads per library. Diversity and physicochemical repertoire analyses covered some eleven donors pooled from two independent experiments. Naive subsets from 5 or 6 donors and memory cells from 3 donors were included in the TRBV-TRBJ cluster analysis.

For each CD8+ T cell subset, flow sorting was done in triplicate, and 300,000 or so cells per subset went directly into RLT lysis buffer. To exclude memory contaminants, naive CD8+ T cells were stringently defined as CD45RO-CCR7+CD27+CD95-. Peripheral blood mononuclear cells were isolated from buffy coats using standard density gradient centrifugation. Naive CXCR3-negative and CXCR3-positive CD8+ T cells were flow-sorted on a FACSAria III. Total RNA was extracted from sorted cells with an RNeasy Mini Kit. Sequencing relied on a NextSeq 550. The Human TCR Profiling Kit (MiLaboratory) was used to make UMI-labeled 5' RACE TRB cDNA libraries. cDNA synthesis used the entire amount of extracted RNA, and PCR amplification then used the entire amount of cDNA produced. Libraries were prepared in parallel with an identical number of PCR cycles. The authors processed their data as follows. With a requirement of at least two reads per UMI, MIGEC and MiXCR extracted about 50,000 +/- 10,000 unique UMI-labeled TRB cDNA molecules per library. An average of approximately 40,000 +/- 10,000 functional in-frame TRB CDR3 nucleotide clonotypes without stop codons was found per library. After downsampling to 5000 UMI-labeled TRB molecules per sample, diversity metrics such as normalized Shannon-Wiener and Chao1 were calculated in VDJtools. VDJtools computed clonotype-size-weighted physicochemical properties of the central five CDR3 residues: interaction energy, strength, volume and Kidera factor 4. TCRdb reprocessed the reads, so every CDR3 protein sequence counts as one entry and DNA is not shown. Clone size and V and J calls follow TCRdb, not the original study. The sample's table lists a count of roughly 89,000 distinct CDR3 sequences. Over 1.5% of the sample lies in the top ten.

The CDR3 runs 11 residues from the cysteine to the phenylalanine. No DNA has been recorded. Looking up the germline V gene yields CDR1 SQVTM and CDR2 ANQGSEA. Points the paper makes about the study in general: Comparably high repertoire diversity was found in both naive subsets, whereas much lower repertoire diversity was found in memory CD8+ T cells. TRB CDR3s from CXCR3-positive naive cells showed higher hydrophobicity (lower Kidera factor 4), lower energy, and higher strength and volume indices than CXCR3-negative naive cells. TRBV-TRBJ usage was similar between naive CXCR3-negative and CXCR3-positive cells from the same donor, while memory cells showed distinct patterns. Surface CD5, linked to self-reactivity in mice, was comparable between naive subsets; TCR interaction strength was therefore also inferred from TRB CDR3 physicochemical properties. CXCR3 expression partially decreased after cryopreservation, so most assays used freshly isolated PBMCs.

Remarks on this clonotype: Which antigen it targets is not known.

Sequencing was done on a sample of naive CXCR3- CD8+ T cells from blood. The sample's cell subset or site label, decoded: CD45RO-CCR7+CD27+CD95- naive CD8+ T cells lacking CXCR3 (TNR3-). The chain employs TRBV29-1 and TRBJ2-7. This receptor was taken from a human donor in good health. Some clones in this sample may be carry-over from other donors' samples. Here the CDR3 is given as CSARTDYEQYF.